This T cell receptor beta chain was observed in a study of OX40 agonist ivuxolimab in advanced cancers. Sequencing was performed with immunoSEQ multiplex PCR; in TCRdb, only in-frame clones are kept and a portion is missing. The sample consists of about 43,000 clones, around nine tenths of them appearing once. Regarding this clone: Its target is not known.

Study-level points and caveats: On average, a greater number of expanded clones characterised CD8+ T cells relative to CD4+.

The germline gives CDR1 MNHEY, CDR2 SMNVEV (reference sequence). The CDR3 loop spans 14 amino acids. Trimming stripped 4 bases from V and 4 bases from J, with 14 bases between. The J gene is TRBJ2-7, the V gene TRBV27; D not certain. Sequences were derived from CD4+ or CD8+ T cells sorted from blood, sampled in a trial of the OX40 agonist ivuxolimab. The receptor was derived from an adult with an advanced solid tumor such as melanoma, head and neck, liver or kidney cancer. The DNA of the CDR3 is TGTGCCAGCAGTTATGGAGCGTCACGTTACGAGCAGTACTTC. Residues: CASSYGASRYEQYF.